The rows below give T cell receptor beta chains drawn from one sample of a study of T cell repertoires in cytomegalovirus infection. TCRdb re-called the reads with MiXCR, one entry per CDR3 protein. The sample lists 150,000 to 200,000 distinct CDR3 sequences, about 21% occurring once. The sample was PBMCs. The origin of the receptors is a human donor in good health (CMV status not recorded). Some clones in this sample may be carry-over from other donors' samples. Both conserved end residues are part of each CDR3. A D gene is named only where the DNA matches it firmly. The size of a clone is reported for some rows only, either as once, few or many, or as a class for expanded clones.

v_gene	len	abundance	d_gene	j_gene	CDR3nt	CDR3aa
TRBV7-8	15	.	.	TRBJ2-2	TGTGCCAGCAGCTTAGCCGGACCGAACACCGGGGAGCTGTTTTTT	CASSLAGPNTGELFF
TRBV20-1	14	.	.	TRBJ1-5	TGCAGTGCTCGAGGGCAGGATAGCAATCAGCCCCAGCATTTT	CSARGQDSNQPQHF
TRBV11-2	15	.	TRBD1	TRBJ1-1	TGTGCCAGCAGCTATTCGACCTCAGGGGGGACTGAAGCTTTCTTT	CASSYSTSGGTEAFF
TRBV29-1	13	few	.	TRBJ2-7	TGCAGCGTTGTCCAGGGTCCTTTCTACGAGCAGTACTTC	CSVVQGPFYEQYF
TRBV29-1	14	.	.	TRBJ1-1	TGCAGCGTTGATGCGGCAGTCGGAAACACTGAAGCTTTCTTT	CSVDAAVGNTEAFF
TRBV12-3/TRBV12-4	15	few	.	TRBJ1-1	TGTGCCAGCAGTTTAGGGCAGACCATGAACACTGAAGCTTTCTTT	CASSLGQTMNTEAFF
TRBV28	18	many	.	TRBJ2-1	TGTGCCAGCAGTCCCGCTGGGGGGCAGGGCATTCTCCACAATGAGCAGTTCTTC	CASSPAGGQGILHNEQFF
TRBV7-2	13	many	.	TRBJ1-1	TGTGCCAGCAGCTTATTCCCGAACACTGAAGCTTTCTTT	CASSLFPNTEAFF
TRBV30	14	few	TRBD1	TRBJ2-5	TGTGCCTGGAGTGTACCAGGGGGCACAGAGACCCAGTACTTC	CAWSVPGGTETQYF
TRBV6-1	11	.	.	TRBJ2-1	TGTGCCAGCATACTGCGGAATGAGCAGTTCTTC	CASILRNEQFF